A selection of T cell receptor beta chains follows, all from one sample in a study of cytomegalovirus exposure and HLA in healthy donors. Only in-frame clones appear in the TCRdb table, and some are missing; sequencing was by immunoSEQ multiplex PCR. The sample includes under 400,000 clones, over 75% seen only once; the top ten take roughly 0.96%. Sequenced material: PBMCs. Every receptor here comes from a man aged 25-45 years in good health and CMV-seronegative. CDR3s include the opening cysteine and the closing phenylalanine or tryptophan. A D gene is named only where the DNA matches it firmly. Clone sizes are given selectively: once, few, many, or a class where the clone is expanded.

clone size	D gene	V gene	J gene	CDR3 DNA	CDR3 protein
-	-	TRBV5-1	TRBJ2-7	TGCGCCAGCAGCTTGGCGCAGGAATACGAGCAGTACTTC	CASSLAQEYEQYF
-	-	TRBV18	TRBJ2-3	TGTGCCAGCTCACCAGACTCGCGGGCTCCCACAGATACGCAGTATTTT	CASSPDSRAPTDTQYF
-	TRBD1	TRBV18	TRBJ2-7	TGTGCCAGCTCACCAGTTGGGACAGGGGGCCGTGAGCAGTACTTC	CASSPVGTGGREQYF
-	-	TRBV15	TRBJ1-1	TGTGCCACCAGCAGGGCTCATAAAGGGGTCTTGGGGAACACTGAAGCTTTCTTT	CATSRAHKGVLGNTEAFF
-	-	TRBV18	TRBJ2-1	TGTGCCAGCTCAAGCACGGGGGGCCCTACCTACAATGAGCAGTTCTTC	CASSSTGGPTYNEQFF
-	-	TRBV15	TRBJ2-7	TGTGCCACCAGCAGAGGGGAGGAGGGCCACGAGCAGTACTTC	CATSRGEEGHEQYF
-	TRBD1	TRBV7-9	TRBJ2-7	TGTGCCAGCAGCGGCCGGGACAGGGAATACGAGCAGTACTTC	CASSGRDREYEQYF
few	-	TRBV2	TRBJ1-2	TGTGCCAGGAGAGGTCAGATCCATGGCTACACCTTC	CARRGQIHGYTF
-	TRBD1	TRBV5-1	TRBJ1-1	TGCGCCAGCAGCTTGGAAGGGGGCTCTGAAGCTTTCTTT	CASSLEGGSEAFF
-	-	TRBV4-1	TRBJ2-5	TGCGCCAGCAGCCATGAGGCCTGGGAGACCCAGTACTTC	CASSHEAWETQYF
once	-	TRBV25-1	TRBJ1-3	TGTGCCAGCAGTGAACCCGCGGGAAACACCATATATTTT	CASSEPAGNTIYF
-	-	TRBV4-3	TRBJ1-6	TGCGCCAGCAGCCAAAGGACAGACTATAATTCACCCCTCCACTTT	CASSQRTDYNSPLHF
-	-	TRBV14	TRBJ1-1	TGTGCCAGCAGCCAAGATCCTGAGTTCGCTTGGGGGCCCCACACTGAAGCTTTCTTT	CASSQDPEFAWGPHTEAFF
-	-	TRBV9	TRBJ1-3	TGTGCCAGCAAGGGAGGGGCAGGAAACACCATATATTTT	CASKGGAGNTIYF
-	TRBD2	TRBV25-1	TRBJ2-1	TGTGCCAGCAGTGAATCTGTGACTAGCGGGGCCGCCTCCAAGTTCTTC	CASSESVTSGAASKFF
-	TRBD1	TRBV5-4	TRBJ1-2	TGTGCCAGCAGCACCCGGACAGGAGCCTATGGCTACACCTTC	CASSTRTGAYGYTF
-	-	TRBV5-4	TRBJ1-3	TGTGCCAGCAGCCCGGTCGAGGGGGTCGGAAACACCATATATTTT	CASSPVEGVGNTIYF
-	TRBD1	TRBV6-5	TRBJ1-5	TGTGCCAGCAGGGGACAGGGCAATCAGCCCCAGCATTTT	CASRGQGNQPQHF
-	-	TRBV7-2	TRBJ1-2	TGTGCCAGCCAGGGGTCCGCCGGGGAGGGGTATGGCTACACCTTC	CASQGSAGEGYGYTF
-	-	TRBV7-2	TRBJ2-7	TGTGCCAGCAGCCCCCCGTCGGGCTACGAGCAGTACTTC	CASSPPSGYEQYF
once	TRBD1	TRBV2	TRBJ1-2	TGTGCCAGCATTTGGGACAGGGCTAACTATGGCTACACCTTC	CASIWDRANYGYTF
few	TRBD1	TRBV5-8	TRBJ1-2	TGTGCCAGCAGCTCCGGGACAGGGGGGTACTATGGCTACACCTTC	CASSSGTGGYYGYTF
-	TRBD1	TRBV6-5	TRBJ1-1	TGTGCCAGCAGTTACTCGGTAGGACAGGGTGAAGCTTTCTTT	CASSYSVGQGEAFF
-	TRBD1	TRBV2	TRBJ2-7	TGTGCCAGCAGTGCATACAGGGGCTACGAGCAGTACTTC	CASSAYRGYEQYF
many	-	TRBV6-1	TRBJ1-5	TGTGCCAGCAGTGCATCTCAGGAGGGTTATCAGCCCCAGCATTTT	CASSASQEGYQPQHF
-	TRBD1	TRBV5-6	TRBJ1-2	TGTGCCAGCAGCCTTACAGGGGTGCGTGGCTACACCTTC	CASSLTGVRGYTF
-	TRBD1	TRBV19	TRBJ2-5	TGTGCCAGTAGTCACCGACAGGGGATCCAAGAGACCCAGTACTTC	CASSHRQGIQETQYF
-	-	TRBV19	TRBJ2-7	TGTGCCAGTAGTAGACAGGTGGGAAGGGGGAGCTCCTACGAGCAGTACTTC	CASSRQVGRGSSYEQYF
-	TRBD1	TRBV6-1	TRBJ1-6	TGTGCCAGCAGTACGGGGACAGCCTTAAATTCACCCCTCCACTTT	CASSTGTALNSPLHF
-	TRBD1	TRBV5-1	TRBJ2-3	TGCGCCAGCAGCTCAACCCCCCGACAGGGCCATACGCAGTATTTT	CASSSTPRQGHTQYF
-	TRBD1	TRBV5-6	TRBJ1-1	TGTGCCAGCAGCTTGGCCTTGGGACAGGGGAACACTGAAGCTTTCTTT	CASSLALGQGNTEAFF